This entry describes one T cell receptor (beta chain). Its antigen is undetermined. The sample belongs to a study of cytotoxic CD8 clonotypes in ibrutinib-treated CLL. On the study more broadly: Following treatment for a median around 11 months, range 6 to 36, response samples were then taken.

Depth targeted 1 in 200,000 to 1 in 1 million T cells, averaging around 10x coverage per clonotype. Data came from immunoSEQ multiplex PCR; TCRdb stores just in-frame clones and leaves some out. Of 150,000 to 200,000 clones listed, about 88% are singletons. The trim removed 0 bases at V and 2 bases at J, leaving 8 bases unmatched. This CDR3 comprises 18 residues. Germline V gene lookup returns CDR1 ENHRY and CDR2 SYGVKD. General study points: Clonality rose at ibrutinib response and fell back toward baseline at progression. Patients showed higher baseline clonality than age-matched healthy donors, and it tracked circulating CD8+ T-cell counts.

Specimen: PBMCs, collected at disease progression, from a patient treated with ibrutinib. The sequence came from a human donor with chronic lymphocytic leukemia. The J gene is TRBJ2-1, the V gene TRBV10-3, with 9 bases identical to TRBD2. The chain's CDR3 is CAISESPPAGGPYNEQFF. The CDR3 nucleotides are TGTGCCATCAGTGAGTCCCCCCCAGCGGGAGGTCCCTACAATGAGCAGTTCTTC.